This T cell receptor beta chain originates from a study of T cells in Graves' hyperthyroidism and ophthalmopathy. About the research overall: Any treatment followed the collection of peripheral blood at initial diagnosis. Broader study findings: Most clonotypes expanded in thyroid above 0.001 were likewise present in blood. Stable hyperthyroidism and ophthalmopathy were separated using 13 V-J signatures.

Each 10 ml fresh peripheral blood draw supplied the PBMCs. RNA transcripts yielded amplified TCR beta CDR3 regions. The primer set for the first-round RT-PCR of the TCR CDR3 was HTBI. TCRdb re-called the multiplex PCR reads with MiXCR, one entry per CDR3 protein. Of about 160,000 distinct CDR3 sequences in the sample, approximately 9% were seen once. CDR3 length: 18 amino acids. Per the germline V gene, CDR1 is LNHNV and CDR2 is YYDKDF (reference sequence). After removal of 5 bases from V and 2 bases from J, the junction contained 13 bases not matched to a gene. This clonotype has ten or more counts. Its target is unknown.

The material sequenced was blood. The source of this sequence is a woman under 30 with Graves' hyperthyroidism that later progressed to Graves' ophthalmopathy. The rearrangement uses TRBV15 and TRBJ2-1, with TRBD1 identical over 9 bases. The CDR3 region is CATSPGRVTGGTYNEQFF. DNA for the CDR3: TGTGCCACCAGCCCAGGACGGGTCACAGGGGGCACCTACAATGAGCAGTTCTTC.